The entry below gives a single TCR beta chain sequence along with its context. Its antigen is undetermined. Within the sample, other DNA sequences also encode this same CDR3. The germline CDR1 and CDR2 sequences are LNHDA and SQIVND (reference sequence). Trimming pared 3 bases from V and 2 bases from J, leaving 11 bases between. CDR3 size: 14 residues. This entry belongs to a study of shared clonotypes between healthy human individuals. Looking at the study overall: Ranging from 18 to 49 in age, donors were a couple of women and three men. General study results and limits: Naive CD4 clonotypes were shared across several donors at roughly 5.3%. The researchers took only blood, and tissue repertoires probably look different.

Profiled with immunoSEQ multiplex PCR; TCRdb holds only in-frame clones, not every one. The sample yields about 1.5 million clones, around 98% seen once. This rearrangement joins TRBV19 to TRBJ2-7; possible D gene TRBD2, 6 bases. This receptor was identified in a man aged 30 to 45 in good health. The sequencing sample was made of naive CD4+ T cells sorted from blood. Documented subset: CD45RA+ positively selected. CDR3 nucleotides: TGTGCCAGTAGTATTCTGGCGGGACCCTACGAGCAGTACTTC. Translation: CASSILAGPYEQYF. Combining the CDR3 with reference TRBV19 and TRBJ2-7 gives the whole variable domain DGGITQSPKYLFRKEGQNVTLSCEQNLNHDAMYWYRQDPGQGLRLIYYSQIVNDFQKGDIAEGYSVSREKKESFPLTVTSAQKNPTAFYLCASSILAGPYEQYFGPGTRLTVT.